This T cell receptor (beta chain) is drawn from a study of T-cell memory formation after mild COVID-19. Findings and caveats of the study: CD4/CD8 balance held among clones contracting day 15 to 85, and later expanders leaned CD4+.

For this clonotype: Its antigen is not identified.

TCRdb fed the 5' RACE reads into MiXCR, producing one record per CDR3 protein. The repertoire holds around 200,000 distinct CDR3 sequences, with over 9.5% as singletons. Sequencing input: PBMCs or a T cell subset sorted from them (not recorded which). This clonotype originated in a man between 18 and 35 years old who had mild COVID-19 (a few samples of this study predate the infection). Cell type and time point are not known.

The DNA for the CDR3 is TGCGCCAGCAGCCGATCGGGTCTTAGGGGACTAGCGGGCACAGATACGCAGTATTTT. Translated: CASSRSGLRGLAGTDTQYF. This chain uses TRBV5-1 with TRBJ2-3; 11 nucleotides match TRBD2. CDR3 size: 19 residues. With V trimmed by 4 bases and J by 1 base, 14 bases remained unmatched. CDR1 is SGHRS and CDR2 is YFSETQ in the germline V gene.